What follows are 12 T cell receptor beta chains derived from one specimen sequenced in a study of shared clonotypes between healthy human individuals. Generated by immunoSEQ multiplex PCR, the TCRdb table keeps only in-frame clones and is missing some. This sample has around 2.3 million clones, with approximately 96% found just once. Sequencing used naive CD4+ T cells sorted from blood. The subset is: CD45RA+ positively selected. These receptor sequences come from a man between 18 and 35 years old in good health.

The chain employs TRBV9 and TRBJ2-5, with a weak D call TRBD1 (5 bases). This CDR3 region has 13 residues. V lost 0 bases to trimming and J lost 7 bases, with 10 bases between them. Germline CDR1 SGDLS, CDR2 YYNGEE. DNA of the CDR3: TGTGCCAGCAGCGTAGCAGGCCAGGGGACCCAGTACTTC. It codes for CASSVAGQGTQYF.

CDR3 amino acids: CASSYEGLGGNTIYF. The CDR3, as DNA: TGTGCCAGCAGTTACGAGGGGCTGGGGGGAAACACCATATATTTT. The rearrangement joins TRBV6-6 to TRBJ1-3; a weak D match, TRBD1 (5 bases). V was shortened by 2 bases and J by 4 bases, with 12 bases between the two germline ends. Germline V lookup: CDR1 MNHNY, CDR2 SVGAGI (reference sequence). The CDR3 sequence is 15 residues long.

The V gene is TRBV9, the J gene TRBJ2-2, with TRBD1 matching over 9 bases. Germline V lookup: CDR1 SGDLS, CDR2 YYNGEE. This CDR3 is 16 amino acids long. The J segment lost 6 bases and the V segment lost 0 bases, leaving 6 bases of the junction unmatched. CDR3 DNA: TGTGCCAGCAGCGTAGAAACAGGGGGCGACGCCGGGGAGCTGTTTTTT. Protein product: CASSVETGGDAGELFF.

For this clone: This sample includes further DNA sequences coding for the same CDR3. The chain carries TRBV5-1 and TRBJ1-5, with D possibly being TRBD1 (6 bases). Germline V gene lookup returns CDR1 SGHRS and CDR2 YFSETQ. Between the trimmed V and J ends, which lost 0 bases and 2 bases, there was a span of 9 bases. The CDR3 sequence is 15 residues long. CDR3 bases: TGCGCCAGCAGCTTGGAGGGGGGGCGCAATCAGCCCCAGCATTTT. As protein: CASSLEGGRNQPQHF.

The rearrangement links TRBV11-2 to TRBJ2-1, with 13 bases lining up with TRBD2. Germline trimming cut 5 bases from V and 5 bases from J; bases unmatched to any gene: 9. Germline lookup yields CDR1 SGHAT and CDR2 FQNNGV. The CDR3 is 17 residues long. The CDR3 sequence is CASSRRRTSGGDNEQFF. In DNA form, the CDR3 reads TGTGCCAGCAGCCGACGCAGGACTAGCGGGGGAGACAATGAGCAGTTCTTC.

This clone came up once. Mismatch with germline at one junction end may stem from a read error. The chain joins TRBV5-8 to TRBJ1-2, with D maybe TRBD1 (6 bases). The CDR3 extends over 11 amino acids. The germline V gene has CDR1 SGHTS and CDR2 YDEGEE. The CDR3 protein is CASSLAGGPIF. In DNA form, the CDR3 reads TGTGCCAGCAGCTTGGCGGGGGGCCCAATTTTC.

The chain couples TRBV19 to TRBJ2-7; TRBD1 matches 7 bases. The CDR3 sequence is 14 residues long. The ends lost 5 bases at V and 7 bases at J; junction bases unmatched: 11. Germline V lookup: CDR1 LNHDA, CDR2 SQIVND (reference sequence). This chain's CDR3 is CASSVTGSLQEQYF. The CDR3 nucleotides are TGTGCCAGTAGTGTGACAGGGAGTCTACAAGAGCAGTACTTC. Looking up the rest from reference TRBV19 and TRBJ2-7 gives the full variable domain: DGGITQSPKYLFRKEGQNVTLSCEQNLNHDAMYWYRQDPGQGLRLIYYSQIVNDFQKGDIAEGYSVSREKKESFPLTVTSAQKNPTAFYLCASSVTGSLQEQYFGPGTRLTVT.

The rearrangement links TRBV5-1 to TRBJ2-7; no reliable D call. Germline values: CDR1 SGHRS, CDR2 YFSETQ. The CDR3 loop spans 16 amino acids. Deletions cut 4 bases from V and 0 bases from J, with 17 bases between. The CDR3 sequence is CASSPPDRAASYEQYF. The CDR3 DNA is TGCGCCAGCAGCCCCCCCGATCGCGCGGCCTCCTACGAGCAGTACTTC.

For the CDR3, the DNA is TGTGCCAGCAGTTACTCGATGGCAGCGAATCAGCCCCAGCATTTT. It codes for CASSYSMAANQPQHF. The chain employs TRBV6-5 and TRBJ1-5; D unresolved. With 0 bases removed from V and 4 bases from J, the gap between germline ends came to 10 bases. CDR3 length: 15 amino acids. Germline V gene data show CDR1 as MNHEY and CDR2 as SVGAGI.

This chain connects TRBV6-1 to TRBJ1-2; D possibly corresponds to TRBD1 (5 bases). The CDR3 is 14 amino acids. The V end lost 4 bases, the J end lost 7 bases, and 16 bases lay between the germline ends. CDR1 is MNHNS, CDR2 SASEGT, per germline. CDR3 residues: CASSATREKGGYTF. CDR3 nucleotides: TGTGCCAGCAGTGCGACCAGGGAAAAGGGTGGCTACACCTTC.

The chain recombines TRBV6-1 with TRBJ1-4; D is uncertain. The CDR3 consists of 15 residues. Trimming left V 3 bases short and J 7 bases short, with 15 bases between. Looked up from germline, CDR1 is MNHNS and CDR2 is SASEGT. The CDR3 region has the DNA TGTGCCAGCAGTGACCCCCCTAGAGGGATTGAAAAACTGTTTTTT. It yields the protein CASSDPPRGIEKLFF.

This chain uses TRBV6-1 with TRBJ2-2; 7 bases match TRBD2. There are 15 residues in the CDR3. V shed 8 bases, J shed 3 bases, and the junction held 9 bases outside the gene matches. From germline, CDR1 is MNHNS and CDR2 SASEGT. The CDR3 region is CASHREVADTGELFF. The CDR3 DNA reads as TGTGCCAGCCACCGGGAGGTAGCGGACACCGGGGAGCTGTTTTTT.